The next 6 T cell receptor beta chains were all read from a single sample in a study of Graves' ophthalmopathy and Graves' hyperthyroidism (dated by TCRdb to the late 2010s). Sequencing was carried out with an Illumina HiSeq 2000. For repertoire sequencing, the TCR beta CDR3 regions were amplified from RNA transcripts. The first round of RT-PCR was done with HTBI primers and the Qiagen OneStep RT-PCR kit, and was followed by a second round of multiplex PCR, then size selection and purification. The public sequencing data were trimmed at Q25 with fastp and processed into clonotypes with MiXCR by TCRdb, which kept only in-frame beta chains. Each entry merges the rows of one CDR3 protein and shows their most common DNA and genes. This sample has 200,000 to 300,000 distinct CDR3 sequences in its table, and roughly 50% of those were observed once. Jointly, the top ten make up over 40% of the sample. The sequenced sample consisted of peripheral blood. The receptors here all came from an adult man with Graves' ophthalmopathy.

This clonotype was seen repeatedly, ten times or more. The chain combines TRBV24-1 with TRBJ1-5; 9 nucleotides match TRBD1. The CDR3 contains 13 residues. From germline, CDR1 is KGHDR and CDR2 SFDVKD. Germline trimming cut 8 bases from V and 7 bases from J; bases unmatched to any gene: 5. The CDR3 reads CATNTGGGQPQHF. In DNA form, the CDR3 reads TGTGCCACCAATACAGGGGGCGGCCAGCCCCAGCATTTT.

This chain uses TRBV5-8 with TRBJ1-2; 7 bases match TRBD1. V was clipped by 4 bases and J by 0 bases; unmatched bases: 3. CDR3 length: 14 amino acids. The germline V gene has CDR1 SGHTS and CDR2 YDEGEE. In DNA, the CDR3 is TGTGCCAGCAGCGGGGGACAGACTAACTATGGCTACACCTTC. Translated, it gives CASSGGQTNYGYTF.

This clonotype was counted ten times or more. This rearrangement joins TRBV7-9 to TRBJ2-7, with D tentatively TRBD1 (5 bases). V lost 6 bases to trimming and J lost 3 bases, with 12 bases between them. Looked up from germline, CDR1 is SEHNR and CDR2 is FQNEAQ (reference sequence). The CDR3 covers 13 residues. The CDR3 nucleotides read TGTGCCAGCAGTTTCAGTACAGGCTACGAGCAGTACTTC. Translating it yields CASSFSTGYEQYF.

The chain joins TRBV7-9 to TRBJ2-7; D gene uncertain. Looked up from germline, CDR1 is SEHNR and CDR2 is FQNEAQ (reference sequence). The length of the CDR3 is 12 residues. V was cut by 2 bases and J by 3 bases, with 5 bases left in between. In DNA, the CDR3 is TGTGCCAGCAGCTTAAATAACTACGAGCAGTACTTC. Amino acids: CASSLNNYEQYF.

This clonotype was picked up a small number of times. The chain couples TRBV7-9 to TRBJ2-5; D ambiguous. The CDR3 is 15 amino acids. CDR1 and CDR2 from the germline V gene are SEHNR and FQNEAQ (reference sequence). V dropped 3 bases and J dropped 1 base, with 12 bases sitting between them. The CDR3 nucleotides read TGTGCCAGCAGCTTGGAACGGCTTTTCCAAGAGACCCAGTACTTC. It yields the protein CASSLERLFQETQYF. Full variable domain (missing parts from reference TRBV7-9 and TRBJ2-5): DTGVSQNPRHKITKRGQNVTFRCDPISEHNRLYWYRQTLGQGPEFLTYFQNEAQLEKSRLLSDRFSAERPKGSFSTLEIQRTEQGDSAMYLCASSLERLFQETQYFGPGTRLLVL.

The J gene is TRBJ1-5, the V gene TRBV2, with TRBD1 matching over 10 bases. J lost 4 bases, V lost 11 bases, and 17 bases had no gene match. The CDR3 is 17 amino acids. Per the germline V gene, CDR1 is SNHLY and CDR2 is FYNNEI. The CDR3 sequence is CAWSTGTGVSKNQPQHF. DNA of the CDR3: TGTGCCTGGTCAACCGGGACAGGGGTTTCCAAAAATCAGCCCCAGCATTTT.